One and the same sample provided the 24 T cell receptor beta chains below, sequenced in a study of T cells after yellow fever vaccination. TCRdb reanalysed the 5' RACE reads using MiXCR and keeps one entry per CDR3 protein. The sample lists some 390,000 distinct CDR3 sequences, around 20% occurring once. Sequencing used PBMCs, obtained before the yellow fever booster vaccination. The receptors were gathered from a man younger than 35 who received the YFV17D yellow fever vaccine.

The CDR3 here is CASSSRGRGAGNTIYF. CDR3 DNA sequence: TGTGCCAGCAGTTCCAGGGGGCGGGGGGCTGGAAACACCATATATTTT. V is TRBV28 and J is TRBJ1-3; TRBD1 matches 8 bases. V lost 4 bases to trimming and J lost 2 bases; unmatched junction nucleotides: 7. The germline V gene encodes CDR1 MDHEN and CDR2 SYDVKM. The CDR3 is 16 amino acids.

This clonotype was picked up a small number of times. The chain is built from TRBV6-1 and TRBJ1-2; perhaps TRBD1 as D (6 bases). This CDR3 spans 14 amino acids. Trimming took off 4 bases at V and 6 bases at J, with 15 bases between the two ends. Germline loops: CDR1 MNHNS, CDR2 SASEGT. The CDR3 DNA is TGTGCCAGCAGTGTGTCGGGGGCAAAAGATGGCTACACCTTC. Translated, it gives CASSVSGAKDGYTF.

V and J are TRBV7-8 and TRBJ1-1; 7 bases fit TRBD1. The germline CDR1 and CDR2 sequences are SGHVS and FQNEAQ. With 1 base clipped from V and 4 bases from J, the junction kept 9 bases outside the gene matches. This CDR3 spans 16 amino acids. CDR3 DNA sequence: TGTGCCAGCAGCTTAGTAGCTGGTCCAGGGGGCACTGAAGCTTTCTTT. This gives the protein CASSLVAGPGGTEAFF.

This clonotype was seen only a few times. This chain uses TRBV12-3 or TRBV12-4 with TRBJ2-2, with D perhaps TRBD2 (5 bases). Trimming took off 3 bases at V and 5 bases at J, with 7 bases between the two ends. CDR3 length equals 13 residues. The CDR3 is CASSFTRTGELFF. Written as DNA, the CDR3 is TGTGCCAGCAGTTTCACTAGGACCGGGGAGCTGTTTTTT.

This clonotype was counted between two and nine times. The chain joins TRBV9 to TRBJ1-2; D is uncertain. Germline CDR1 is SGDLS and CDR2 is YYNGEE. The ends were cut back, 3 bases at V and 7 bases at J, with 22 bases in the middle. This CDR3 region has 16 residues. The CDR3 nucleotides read TGTGCCAGCAGCGCCTATTTATCAGCTTACGAGGGTGGCTACACCTTC. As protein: CASSAYLSAYEGGYTF.

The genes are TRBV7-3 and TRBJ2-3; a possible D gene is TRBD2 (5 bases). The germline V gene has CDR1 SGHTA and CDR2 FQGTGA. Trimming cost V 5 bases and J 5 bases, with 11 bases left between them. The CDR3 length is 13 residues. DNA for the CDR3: TGTGCCAGCAGCGAAAGCGGAGAAGATACGCAGTATTTT. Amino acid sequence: CASSESGEDTQYF.

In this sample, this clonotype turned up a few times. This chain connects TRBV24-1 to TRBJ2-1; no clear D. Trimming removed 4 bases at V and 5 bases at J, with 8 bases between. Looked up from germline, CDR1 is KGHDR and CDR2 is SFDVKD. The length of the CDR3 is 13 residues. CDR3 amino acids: CATSDLYNNEQFF. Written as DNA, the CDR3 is TGTGCCACCAGTGACCTTTACAACAATGAGCAGTTCTTC.

CDR3 loop: CSVEDHYLTGTGGSYGYTF. The CDR3 DNA follows: TGCAGCGTTGAAGATCATTACCTAACCGGGACAGGGGGTTCCTATGGCTACACCTTC. This chain connects TRBV29-1 to TRBJ1-2; the match to TRBD1 covers 11 bases. CDR1 and CDR2 from the germline V gene are SQVTM and ANQGSEA. Trimming removed 0 bases from V and 4 bases from J; junction bases left unmatched: 16. The CDR3 runs to 19 residues.

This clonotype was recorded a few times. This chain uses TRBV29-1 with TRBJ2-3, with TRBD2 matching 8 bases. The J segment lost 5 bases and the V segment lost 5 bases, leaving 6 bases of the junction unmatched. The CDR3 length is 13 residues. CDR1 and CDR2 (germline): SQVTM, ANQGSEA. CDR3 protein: CSVLPTSGDTQYF. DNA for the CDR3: TGCAGCGTTTTACCAACTAGCGGAGATACGCAGTATTTT.

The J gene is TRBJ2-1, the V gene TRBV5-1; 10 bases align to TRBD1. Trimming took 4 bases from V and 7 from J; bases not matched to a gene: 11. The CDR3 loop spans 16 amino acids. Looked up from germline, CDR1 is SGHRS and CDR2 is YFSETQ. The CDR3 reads CASSARQGATWNEQFF. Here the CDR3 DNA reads TGCGCCAGCAGCGCTAGACAGGGGGCGACTTGGAATGAGCAGTTCTTC.

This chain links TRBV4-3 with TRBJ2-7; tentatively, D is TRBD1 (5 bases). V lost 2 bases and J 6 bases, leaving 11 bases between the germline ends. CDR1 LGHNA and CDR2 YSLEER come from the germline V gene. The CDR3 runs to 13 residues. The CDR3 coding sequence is TGCGCCAGCAGCCAACTGGACAAAGGCGAGCAGTACTTC. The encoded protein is CASSQLDKGEQYF.

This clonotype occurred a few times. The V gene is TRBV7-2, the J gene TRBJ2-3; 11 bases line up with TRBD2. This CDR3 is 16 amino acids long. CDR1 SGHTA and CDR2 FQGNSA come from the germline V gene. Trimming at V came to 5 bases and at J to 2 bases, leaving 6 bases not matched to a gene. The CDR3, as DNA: TGTGCCAGCAGCGTTCGACTAGCGGGGTACACAGATACGCAGTATTTT. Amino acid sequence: CASSVRLAGYTDTQYF.

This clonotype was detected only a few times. The CDR3 DNA reads TGTGCCAGCAGCTCGGGACTAGCGGGGGGGCCTCGGGAGACCCAGTACTTC. This translates into CASSSGLAGGPRETQYF. The chain has TRBV11-2 and TRBJ2-5; TRBD2 aligns across 16 bases. V gave up 4 bases and J gave up 5 bases; unmatched junction bases: 7. This CDR3 has 17 residues. The germline CDR1 and CDR2 sequences are SGHAT and FQNNGV.

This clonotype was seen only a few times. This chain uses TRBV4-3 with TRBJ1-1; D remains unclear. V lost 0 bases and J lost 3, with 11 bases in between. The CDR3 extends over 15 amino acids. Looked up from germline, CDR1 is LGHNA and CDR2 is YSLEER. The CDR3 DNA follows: TGCGCCAGCAGCCAAGATACAAGCAGCTACACTGAAGCTTTCTTT. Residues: CASSQDTSSYTEAFF.

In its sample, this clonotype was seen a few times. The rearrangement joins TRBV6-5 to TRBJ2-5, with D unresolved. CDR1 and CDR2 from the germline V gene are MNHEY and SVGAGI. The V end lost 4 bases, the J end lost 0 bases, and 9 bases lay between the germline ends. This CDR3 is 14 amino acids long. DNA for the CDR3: TGTGCCAGCAGTTCTACCCGGTACCAAGAGACCCAGTACTTC. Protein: CASSSTRYQETQYF.

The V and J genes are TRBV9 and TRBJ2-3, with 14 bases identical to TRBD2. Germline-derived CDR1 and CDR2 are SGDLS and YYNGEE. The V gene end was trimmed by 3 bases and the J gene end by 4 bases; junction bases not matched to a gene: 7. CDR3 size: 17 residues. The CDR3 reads CASSAGLAGGRADTQYF. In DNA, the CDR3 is TGTGCCAGCAGCGCCGGACTAGCGGGGGGCCGGGCAGATACGCAGTATTTT.

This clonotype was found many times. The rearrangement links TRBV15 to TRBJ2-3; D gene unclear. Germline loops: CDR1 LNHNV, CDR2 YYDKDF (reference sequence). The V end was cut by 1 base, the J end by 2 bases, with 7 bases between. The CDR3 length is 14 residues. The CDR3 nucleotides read TGTGCCACCAGCAGAGCGGTGACCACAGATACGCAGTATTTT. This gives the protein CATSRAVTTDTQYF.

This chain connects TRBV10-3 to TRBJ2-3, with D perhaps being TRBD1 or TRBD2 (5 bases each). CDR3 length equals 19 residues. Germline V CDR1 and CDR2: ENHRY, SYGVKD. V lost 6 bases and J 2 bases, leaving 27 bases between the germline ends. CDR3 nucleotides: TGTGCCATCAGCCCCGGGACCGCACGTAATGCTCTCTTCACAGATACGCAGTATTTT. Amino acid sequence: CAISPGTARNALFTDTQYF.

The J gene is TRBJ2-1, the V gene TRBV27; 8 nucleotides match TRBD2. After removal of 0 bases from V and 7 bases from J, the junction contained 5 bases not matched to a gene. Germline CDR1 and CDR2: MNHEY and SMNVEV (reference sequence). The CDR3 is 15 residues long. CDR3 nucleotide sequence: TGTGCCAGCAGTTTATCAAGGCGGGGGGTTAATGAGCAGTTCTTC. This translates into CASSLSRRGVNEQFF.

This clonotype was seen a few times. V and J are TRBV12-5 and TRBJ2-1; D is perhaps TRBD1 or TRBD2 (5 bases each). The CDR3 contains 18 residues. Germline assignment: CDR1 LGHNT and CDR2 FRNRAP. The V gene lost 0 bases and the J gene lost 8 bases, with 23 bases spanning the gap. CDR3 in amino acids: CASGLVAGTAMRVDEQFF. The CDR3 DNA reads TGTGCTAGTGGTTTGGTCGCCGGGACCGCCATGCGTGTCGATGAGCAGTTCTTC.

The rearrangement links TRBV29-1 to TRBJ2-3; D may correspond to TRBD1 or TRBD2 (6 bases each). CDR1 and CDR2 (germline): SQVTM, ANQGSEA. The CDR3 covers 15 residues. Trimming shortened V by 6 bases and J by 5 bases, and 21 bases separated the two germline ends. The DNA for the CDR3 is TGCAGCGTAAGGGGGGCGGAATCACTGGAAGATACGCAGTATTTT. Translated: CSVRGAESLEDTQYF.

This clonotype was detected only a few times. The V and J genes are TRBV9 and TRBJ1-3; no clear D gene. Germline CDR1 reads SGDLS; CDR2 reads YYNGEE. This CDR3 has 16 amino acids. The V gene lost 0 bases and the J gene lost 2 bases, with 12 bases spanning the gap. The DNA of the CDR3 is TGTGCCAGCAGCGTAGGGGCCCCGGGAACTGGAAACACCATATATTTT. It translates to CASSVGAPGTGNTIYF.

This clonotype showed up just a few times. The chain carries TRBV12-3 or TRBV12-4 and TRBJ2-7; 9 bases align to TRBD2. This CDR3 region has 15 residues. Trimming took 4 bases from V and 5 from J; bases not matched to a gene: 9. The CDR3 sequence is CASSSPGGGAHEQYF. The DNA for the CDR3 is TGTGCCAGCAGTTCCCCAGGCGGGGGGGCCCACGAGCAGTACTTC.

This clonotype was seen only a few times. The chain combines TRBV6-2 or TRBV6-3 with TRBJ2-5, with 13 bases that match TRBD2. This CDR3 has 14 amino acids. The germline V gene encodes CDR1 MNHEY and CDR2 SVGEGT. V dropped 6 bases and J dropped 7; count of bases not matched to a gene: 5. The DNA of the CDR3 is TGTGCCAGCAGGGGACTAGCGGGGATGATGACCCAGTACTTC. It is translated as CASRGLAGMMTQYF.